The next 20 T cell receptor beta chains were all read from a single sample in a study of T cell repertoires in cytomegalovirus infection. In TCRdb, the reads were re-called with MiXCR into one record per CDR3 protein. This table holds 150,000 to 200,000 distinct CDR3 sequences, around 15% found once. What was sequenced was PBMCs. Receptor source: a human donor in good health (CMV status not recorded). Some clones in this sample may be carry-over from other donors' samples.

The chain links TRBV27 to TRBJ2-1; D is possibly TRBD2 (6 bases). The V and J ends lost 7 bases and 12 bases respectively, with 16 bases between them. CDR3 length: 12 residues. Germline CDR1 and CDR2: MNHEY and SMNVEV (reference sequence). The CDR3, as DNA: TGTGCCAGCAACTCCCGACTAGGGGTGCAGTTCTTC. This gives the protein CASNSRLGVQFF.

The rearrangement links TRBV2 to TRBJ1-4, with no clear D. This CDR3 region has 16 residues. V was clipped by 3 bases and J by 5 bases, with 16 bases between them. Per germline, CDR1 SNHLY and CDR2 FYNNEI. CDR3 amino acids: CASSDTLGRGNEKLFF. The CDR3 DNA reads as TGTGCCAGCAGTGATACTTTGGGCCGAGGAAATGAAAAACTGTTTTTT.

V is TRBV28 and J is TRBJ2-5; 7 bases match TRBD2. The V gene end was trimmed by 3 bases and the J gene end by 5 bases; junction bases not matched to a gene: 3. The CDR3 has 13 amino acids. Germline V lookup: CDR1 MDHEN, CDR2 SYDVKM. As DNA, the CDR3 is TGTGCCAGCAGTTTGCGGGAGAGGGAGACCCAGTACTTC. This sequence encodes CASSLRERETQYF.

Only a few counts were recorded for this clonotype. The chain is built from TRBV6-2 or TRBV6-3 and TRBJ2-3; the match to TRBD1 covers 8 bases. CDR1 and CDR2 (germline): MNHEY, SVGEGT. V trimming: 4 bases; J trimming: 0 bases; junction bases outside the gene matches: 3. The CDR3 is 15 residues long. In DNA form, the CDR3 reads TGTGCCAGCAGTTGGGACAGGAAGAGCACAGATACGCAGTATTTT. This encodes CASSWDRKSTDTQYF.

In its sample, this clonotype was seen many times. The chain uses TRBV7-8 and TRBJ2-3; tentative D call: TRBD2 (6 bases). V was trimmed by 1 base and J by 3 bases, leaving 11 bases between them. CDR3 length: 15 amino acids. Germline loops: CDR1 SGHVS, CDR2 FQNEAQ. DNA for the CDR3: TGTGCCAGCAGCTTAGGTCCGGGGAGGACAGATACGCAGTATTTT. It codes for CASSLGPGRTDTQYF.

This clonotype was picked up a small number of times. This rearrangement joins TRBV5-5 to TRBJ2-3, with a tentative D call TRBD1 (6 bases). Trimming stripped 4 bases from V and 4 bases from J, with 13 bases between. The CDR3 covers 14 residues. The germline CDR1 and CDR2 sequences are SGHKS and YYEKEE (reference sequence). For the CDR3, the DNA is TGTGCCAGCAGCCCTGACAGGATTTCAGATACGCAGTATTTT. This codes for CASSPDRISDTQYF.

The V and J genes are TRBV18 and TRBJ1-6; D remains ambiguous. V was trimmed by 1 base and J by 0 bases, leaving 19 bases between them. Germline lookup yields CDR1 KGHSH and CDR2 LQKENI. This CDR3 contains 20 residues. The CDR3 protein is CASSPRSSQTLSSYNSPLHF. As DNA, the CDR3 is TGTGCCAGCTCACCACGGTCGTCGCAGACCCTGAGCTCCTATAATTCACCCCTCCACTTT.

This clonotype was seen only a few times. CDR3 DNA: TGTGCCAGCCGAGGACTAGCGGGAGCGCACTTCAAGGCAGATACGCAGTATTTT. Translated, it gives CASRGLAGAHFKADTQYF. V usage is TRBV6-4 and J usage is TRBJ2-3; 13 bases match TRBD2. The germline V gene encodes CDR1 MRHNA and CDR2 SNTAGT. The ends lost 8 bases at V and 4 bases at J; junction bases unmatched: 15. The CDR3 spans 18 residues.

This clonotype was recorded a few times. The chain carries TRBV28 and TRBJ1-1; tentative D call: TRBD1 (6 bases). This CDR3 has 14 amino acids. V was trimmed by 6 bases and J by 2 bases, leaving 13 bases between them. Germline CDR1 reads MDHEN; CDR2 reads SYDVKM. The CDR3 coding sequence is TGTGCCAGCAGGGCCACAGGGACTAACACTGAAGCTTTCTTT. Translated: CASRATGTNTEAFF.

This clonotype was found many times. This chain joins TRBV7-8 and TRBJ2-1; D possibly corresponds to TRBD2 (6 bases). Germline loops: CDR1 SGHVS, CDR2 FQNEAQ. CDR3 length: 13 amino acids. V gave up 4 bases and J gave up 12 bases, with 16 bases separating them. The CDR3 loop reads CASSWINSGGQFF. The CDR3 DNA sequence: TGTGCCAGCAGCTGGATAAATAGCGGTGGGCAGTTCTTC.

This chain links TRBV2 with TRBJ2-7; 7 positions agree with TRBD2. V lost 11 bases to trimming and J lost 3 bases; unmatched junction nucleotides: 13. Germline CDR1 is SNHLY and CDR2 is FYNNEI. The CDR3 runs to 14 residues. CDR3 loop: CALIGRDGHYEQYF. The CDR3 DNA follows: TGTGCCCTCATTGGGAGGGACGGACACTACGAGCAGTACTTC.

This clonotype was counted between two and nine times. The rearrangement uses TRBV27 and TRBJ2-1; a weak D match, TRBD1 (6 bases). Trimming removed 3 bases at V and 5 bases at J, with 17 bases between. CDR3 length: 16 amino acids. Germline-derived CDR1 and CDR2 are MNHEY and SMNVEV (reference sequence). CDR3 loop: CASSLVPDRKDNEQFF. The DNA for the CDR3 is TGTGCCAGCAGTTTGGTCCCTGACAGGAAAGACAATGAGCAGTTCTTC.

This clonotype has at least ten counts. The V gene is TRBV7-2, the J gene TRBJ1-2; TRBD1 matches at 7 bases. The germline V gene encodes CDR1 SGHTA and CDR2 FQGNSA. The CDR3 covers 16 residues. Germline trimming cut 1 base from V and 3 bases from J; bases unmatched to any gene: 8. The CDR3: CASSLETGQTYYGYTF. As DNA, the CDR3 is TGTGCCAGCAGCTTAGAGACGGGACAGACTTACTATGGCTACACCTTC. The full variable domain, in which reference TRBV7-2 and TRBJ1-2 provide the parts outside the CDR3, is GAGVSQSPSNKVTEKGKDVELRCDPISGHTALYWYRQSLGQGLEFLIYFQGNSAPDKSGLPSDRFSAERTGGSVSTLTIQRTQQEDSAVYLCASSLETGQTYYGYTFGSGTRLTVV.

This clonotype was detected ten times or more. The V gene is TRBV11-3, the J gene TRBJ2-7; no definite D call. Germline-derived CDR1 and CDR2 are SGHNT and YENEEA. The CDR3 covers 14 residues. V lost 1 base and J 5 bases, leaving 12 bases between the germline ends. The CDR3 sequence: CASSLAAESHEQYF. CDR3 nucleotide sequence: TGTGCCAGCAGCTTAGCGGCAGAATCCCACGAGCAGTACTTC.

This clonotype was counted many times. The rearrangement uses TRBV7-6 and TRBJ2-1; 7 positions match TRBD1. Per the germline V gene, CDR1 is SGHVS and CDR2 is FNYEAQ. This CDR3 has 16 amino acids. The V and J ends lost 3 bases and 2 bases, in that order; junction bases with no gene match: 7. The CDR3 loop is CASSFPGQRTYNEQFF. CDR3 coding DNA: TGTGCCAGCAGCTTCCCGGGACAGAGAACCTACAATGAGCAGTTCTTC.

This clonotype was picked up one time. The V call is TRBV5-1, the J call TRBJ1-5, with 7 bases lining up with TRBD1. The CDR3 runs to 15 residues. Germline CDR1 is SGHRS and CDR2 is YFSETQ. V shed 0 bases, J shed 7 bases, and the junction held 7 bases outside the gene matches. CDR3 in DNA: TGCGCCAGCAGCTTGGAATCAGGGGGGTACCAGCCCCAGCATTTT. This translates into CASSLESGGYQPQHF.

This clonotype has only a few counts. The chain links TRBV5-5 to TRBJ2-7; TRBD1 aligns across 7 bases. CDR3 length equals 15 residues. V lost 0 bases and J lost 3; bases outside the gene matches: 6. Per germline, CDR1 SGHKS and CDR2 YYEKEE (reference sequence). This CDR3 is CASSLGGTAYYEQYF. DNA for the CDR3: TGTGCCAGCAGCTTGGGAGGGACAGCGTACTACGAGCAGTACTTC.

This clonotype was observed many times. This chain links TRBV7-2 with TRBJ2-7; no definite D call. The CDR3 has 14 amino acids. Between the trimmed V and J ends, which lost 4 bases and 3 bases, there was a span of 13 bases. Germline assignment: CDR1 SGHTA and CDR2 FQGNSA. The CDR3 region has the DNA TGTGCCAGCAGCTCTTTGGGTGGCAGCTACGAGCAGTACTTC. Translation gives CASSSLGGSYEQYF.

This clonotype was counted only a few times. The chain recombines TRBV20-1 with TRBJ2-7; D ambiguous. Trimming took off 0 bases at V and 10 bases at J, with 16 bases between the two ends. In germline, CDR1 is DFQATT, CDR2 SNEGSKA (reference sequence). The CDR3 contains 13 residues. This chain's CDR3 is CSARDLLNPTQYF. CDR3 nucleotides: TGCAGTGCTAGAGATCTTCTCAACCCTACACAGTACTTC.

J is TRBJ1-1 and V is TRBV2; 8 nucleotides match TRBD1. The V gene end was trimmed by 7 bases and the J gene end by 4 bases; junction bases not matched to a gene: 5. This CDR3 comprises 13 residues. Per the germline V gene, CDR1 is SNHLY and CDR2 is FYNNEI. The CDR3 loop reads CASMDRAGTEAFF. The CDR3 DNA reads TGTGCCAGCATGGACAGGGCCGGCACTGAAGCTTTCTTT.